This TCR beta chain was identified during a study of blood T cell repertoires in COVID-19. The overall study: PBMCs, B-cell-depleted T cells, or T cells were the source of the cDNA or gDNA that made up the material.

There are 15 residues in the CDR3. From germline, CDR1 is MNHNS and CDR2 SASEGT. After removal of 3 bases from V and 6 bases from J, the junction contained 6 bases not matched to a gene. Sequencing was performed with immunoSEQ multiplex PCR; in TCRdb, only in-frame clones are kept and a portion is missing. The sample shows about 160,000 clones, approximately 86% of them seen only once. This TCR derives from a woman aged 40 to 55 with COVID-19, enrolled during active disease. The chain employs TRBV6-1 and TRBJ1-4, with 8 bases that match TRBD1. Source material: peripheral blood. The CDR3 is CASSDRTGLYEKLFF. In DNA, the CDR3 is TGTGCCAGCAGTGACCGGACAGGGCTATATGAAAAACTGTTTTTT.